Listed below are T cell receptor beta chains from one sample, sequenced in a study of PD-L1 blockade in urothelial cancer. This table comes from immunoSEQ multiplex PCR, and its TCRdb copy is limited to in-frame clones, with some not included. The sample lists 95,000 to 130,000 clones, around nine tenths occurring once. Sequenced material: PBMCs, taken around atezolizumab (anti-PD-L1) treatment. These receptors were obtained from a man aged 55 to 70 with urothelial cancer. The CDR3 runs from the conserved cysteine through the conserved F or W. The D gene is left open where the match is weak. The size field is filled for only some rows; it gives once, few, many or a size class.

-	TRBV6-5	TRBJ2-7	-	TGTGCCAGCAGTTACCAGGCTTCCTACGAGCAGTACTTC	CASSYQASYEQYF
TRBD2	TRBV7-2	TRBJ2-1	-	TGTGCCAGCAGCCAAGGACTAGTTGTCGATGAGCAGTTCTTC	CASSQGLVVDEQFF
-	TRBV2	TRBJ1-3	-	TGTGCCAGCAGCCCCCAGGGTCCCTCTGGAAACACCATATATTTT	CASSPQGPSGNTIYF
TRBD2	TRBV9	TRBJ2-7	-	TGTGCCAGCAGCGCCGATGGGAGCGGGGGTTACTACGAGCAGTACTTC	CASSADGSGGYYEQYF
TRBD1	TRBV28	TRBJ1-4	-	TGTGCCAGCAGTTCCATACAGGGGGCGATGGAAAAACTGTTTTTT	CASSSIQGAMEKLFF
-	TRBV30	TRBJ2-7	-	TGTGCCTGGAGTGATTCGCTAGGCTCCGAGCAGTACTTC	CAWSDSLGSEQYF
-	TRBV4-1	TRBJ2-1	-	TGCGCCAGCAGCGAAGCGGAGGGACCCTACAATGAGCAGTTCTTC	CASSEAEGPYNEQFF
TRBD1	TRBV28	TRBJ2-7	-	TGTGCCAGCAGTCTCGGACAGGCCACCTACGAGCAGTACTTC	CASSLGQATYEQYF
-	TRBV10-3	TRBJ1-5	once	TGTGCCATCAGTCCGGGACCGGGAGGCAATCAGCCCCAGCATTTT	CAISPGPGGNQPQHF
TRBD1	TRBV5-1	TRBJ1-2	-	TGCGCCAGCAGCTTGGGACAGGGGGCATCTGGCTACACCTTC	CASSLGQGASGYTF
-	TRBV28	TRBJ2-7	-	TGTGCCAGCAGTTTATTAGGGGACACGGAGTCCTACGAGCAGTACTTC	CASSLLGDTESYEQYF
TRBD2	TRBV28	TRBJ2-3	-	TGTGCCAGCAGTTTATTGACCCTGGGACTAGCGGGAGTGAAAGATACGCAGTATTTT	CASSLLTLGLAGVKDTQYF
-	TRBV30	TRBJ2-4	-	TGTGCCTGGAGTGTACCCGGTTCGGCCAAAAACATTCAGTACTTC	CAWSVPGSAKNIQYF
TRBD1	TRBV27	TRBJ2-4	-	TGTGCCAGCAGTCTGACAGGGGGCCTAGCCAAAAACATTCAGTACTTC	CASSLTGGLAKNIQYF
TRBD1	TRBV19	TRBJ1-2	few	TGTGCCAGTAGTGCGGCCGGGACAGGGTCCTATGGCTACACCTTC	CASSAAGTGSYGYTF
TRBD1	TRBV28	TRBJ1-5	-	TGTGCCAGCAGTTTCACGGGACAGAGTGCTTCGCCCCAGCATTTT	CASSFTGQSASPQHF
-	TRBV4-1	TRBJ2-3	-	TGCGCCAGCAGCCAAGATAGGTACTACACAGATACGCAGTATTTT	CASSQDRYYTDTQYF
TRBD2	TRBV5-6	TRBJ2-5	once	TGTGCCAGCAGCTCGCCTCAGGGGACTAGCGGGAGTTCCCAAGAGACCCAGTACTTC	CASSSPQGTSGSSQETQYF
TRBD2	TRBV19	TRBJ2-2	-	TGTGCCAGTAGTATCGGACTAGCGGGAGGGTCTTCGAACACCGGGGAGCTGTTTTTT	CASSIGLAGGSSNTGELFF
TRBD2	TRBV9	TRBJ2-1	-	TGTGCCAGCAGCGCCCCTCGGGAGGGCGGGAGCTCCTACAATGAGCAGTTCTTC	CASSAPREGGSSYNEQFF
-	TRBV28	TRBJ1-1	-	TGTGCCAGCAGTTTCTCCGGGACACAGAACACTGAAGCTTTCTTT	CASSFSGTQNTEAFF
TRBD1	TRBV9	TRBJ2-3	-	TGTGCCAGCACCCGGGACAGATACACAGATACGCAGTATTTT	CASTRDRYTDTQYF
TRBD1	TRBV19	TRBJ2-7	-	TGTGCCAGTAGCGACAGGGTTGTCGACGAGCAGTACTTC	CASSDRVVDEQYF
-	TRBV10-3	TRBJ1-1	once	TGTGCCATCAGTGGGACAGCAGCAAGTAAAGCTTTCTTT	CAISGTAASKAFF
TRBD1	TRBV6-1	TRBJ1-1	-	TGTGCCAGCATTCCACCGGGACAGACGAACACTGAAGCTTTCTTT	CASIPPGQTNTEAFF
-	TRBV5-1	TRBJ1-2	-	TGCGCCAGCAGCCGGACAGTCAACAACTATGGCTACACCTTC	CASSRTVNNYGYTF
-	TRBV10-3	TRBJ1-2	-	TGTGCCATCATCCCAGGGGAGGGACAAGGCTATGGCTACACCTTC	CAIIPGEGQGYGYTF
-	TRBV7-3	TRBJ2-3	-	TGTGCCAGCAGCTTAGTGGGCGAGGATACGCAGTATTTT	CASSLVGEDTQYF
TRBD1	TRBV27	TRBJ1-1	-	TGTGCCAGCAGACGTATCGCCCAGGGGGCTGAAGCTTTCTTT	CASRRIAQGAEAFF
TRBD1	TRBV5-1	TRBJ1-4	-	TGCGCCAGCAGCTTGACAGGGGGAGGCGAAAAACTGTTTTTT	CASSLTGGGEKLFF
-	TRBV19	TRBJ2-1	-	TGTGCCAGTAGTTCGACAGCCAACAAATTGGGCAATGAGCAGTTCTTC	CASSSTANKLGNEQFF
-	TRBV19	TRBJ1-3	-	TGTGCCAGTAGTACTAGGGGAAACACCATATATTTT	CASSTRGNTIYF
-	TRBV5-4	TRBJ2-7	-	TGTGCCAGCAGCTTGGAGGGGTTGGGCGAGCAGTACTTC	CASSLEGLGEQYF
-	TRBV6-4	TRBJ2-1	-	TGTGCCAGCAGTGTAACCTCCATAGCGGCGGACTACAATGAGCAGTTCTTC	CASSVTSIAADYNEQFF
TRBD2	TRBV2	TRBJ2-3	-	TGTGCCAGTACGGGACTAGCGGTCACAGATACGCAGTATTTT	CASTGLAVTDTQYF
-	TRBV4-2	TRBJ1-5	once	TGTGCCAGCAGCCAGGGGTCTCGGACTTATAGCAATCAGCCCCAGCATTTT	CASSQGSRTYSNQPQHF
-	TRBV7-2	TRBJ2-7	-	TGTGCCAGCAAGGAGGGGGGGGCGCTAAGCGAGCAGTACTTC	CASKEGGALSEQYF
TRBD1	TRBV5-6	TRBJ1-4	-	TGTGCCAGCAGCTTAACAAAGGGGGCGGGTGAAAAACTGTTTTTT	CASSLTKGAGEKLFF
TRBD1	TRBV11-3	TRBJ2-3	-	TGTGCCAGCAGCTTAATCTCCCGGGCGGGGACAGGGAAAACAGATACGCAGTATTTT	CASSLISRAGTGKTDTQYF
-	TRBV19	TRBJ1-5	-	TGTGCCAGTAGTCCAGGACATTTTAGCAATCAGCCCCAGCATTTT	CASSPGHFSNQPQHF
-	TRBV28	TRBJ2-7	-	TGTGCCAGCAGTAGGAGGCAGGGGTTGTACGAGCAGTACTTC	CASSRRQGLYEQYF
-	TRBV6-6	TRBJ2-5	-	TGTGCCAGCAGTTTACAGGGTGGTGTGGAGACCCAGTACTTC	CASSLQGGVETQYF
-	TRBV18	TRBJ1-4	-	TGTGCCAGCTCACCAATTCTCGACAGACTTAATGAAAAACTGTTTTTT	CASSPILDRLNEKLFF
-	TRBV9	TRBJ1-4	-	TGTGCCAGCAGCGTAGGGGTCCAGGGGCAGGGTGAAAAACTGTTTTTT	CASSVGVQGQGEKLFF
TRBD2	TRBV27	TRBJ2-7	-	TGTGCCAGCAGTTCCATGACTAGTGGCGGGAGTAGGGACGAGCAGTACTTC	CASSSMTSGGSRDEQYF
TRBD2	TRBV4-1	TRBJ2-5	few	TGCGCCAGCAGCCAGAACGAGGGAGGGCCGTCAGAGACCCAGTACTTC	CASSQNEGGPSETQYF
-	TRBV18	TRBJ2-7	-	TGTGCCAGCTCACCACCGAGTGGCAGGGGCGAGCAGTACTTC	CASSPPSGRGEQYF
-	TRBV30	TRBJ2-5	-	TGTGCCTGGAGCCTCGGGCAGGGAGGATACTTC	CAWSLGQGGYF
TRBD2	TRBV7-2	TRBJ2-2	-	TGTGCCAGCAGCTTAACTCTAGCGGGGGTAGGGACCGGGGAGCTGTTTTTT	CASSLTLAGVGTGELFF